These 31 T cell receptor beta chains originate from one sample sequenced in a study of blood T cell repertoires in COVID-19. Profiled with immunoSEQ multiplex PCR; TCRdb holds only in-frame clones, not every one. The table lists roughly 60,000 clones, 90% of them singletons. The specimen was peripheral blood. The source is a woman of 80 years or more with active COVID-19.

This rearrangement joins TRBV15 to TRBJ2-7, with 10 bases identical to TRBD2. Germline V CDR1 and CDR2: LNHNV, YYDKDF (reference sequence). This CDR3 is 17 amino acids long. Trimming at V came to 0 bases and at J to 0 bases, leaving 5 bases not matched to a gene. CDR3 in amino acids: CATSRDRGTSVSYEQYF. In DNA, the CDR3 is TGTGCCACCAGCAGAGATCGGGGGACTAGCGTCTCCTACGAGCAGTACTTC.

V usage is TRBV6-5 and J usage is TRBJ1-4, with 9 bases fitting TRBD1. V gave up 8 bases and J gave up 5 bases; unmatched junction bases: 6. From germline, CDR1 is MNHEY and CDR2 SVGAGI. This CDR3 spans 14 amino acids. The CDR3 DNA is TGTGCCAGCGGAAGGACAGGGGAAAATGAAAAACTGTTTTTT. This encodes CASGRTGENEKLFF.

The J gene is TRBJ2-7, the V gene TRBV28; TRBD1 agrees at 7 bases. The ends lost 6 bases at V and 4 bases at J; junction bases unmatched: 0. CDR3 size: 11 residues. Germline V gene data show CDR1 as MDHEN and CDR2 as SYDVKM. CDR3 sequence: CASRGQYEQYF. In nucleotides, the CDR3 is TGTGCCAGCAGGGGACAGTACGAGCAGTACTTC.

This chain connects TRBV6-5 to TRBJ2-1; TRBD2 aligns across 8 bases. The CDR3 sequence is 15 residues long. After removal of 6 bases from V and 6 bases from J, the junction contained 10 bases not matched to a gene. Germline CDR1 and CDR2: MNHEY and SVGAGI. The CDR3: CASRPRIAGINEQFF. CDR3 nucleotides: TGTGCCAGCAGACCTCGGATAGCGGGAATCAATGAGCAGTTCTTC.

The V gene is TRBV5-6, the J gene TRBJ2-3; tentatively, D is TRBD2 (6 bases). This CDR3 spans 16 amino acids. The V end lost 4 bases, the J end lost 6 bases, and 21 bases lay between the germline ends. The V gene's germline CDR1 is SGHDT and CDR2 YYEEEE. The DNA of the CDR3 is TGTGCCAGCAGCGGCGGGACTTCCCCCCAAGCGGATACGCAGTATTTT. Its protein is CASSGGTSPQADTQYF.

J is TRBJ2-7 and V is TRBV30; the D gene is possibly TRBD1 (8 bases). There are 16 residues in the CDR3. CDR1 and CDR2 (germline): GTSNPN, SVGIG (reference sequence). V was clipped by 2 bases and J by 0 bases, with 17 bases between them. Here the CDR3 reads CAWSWRTGRDSYEQYV. The CDR3 DNA follows: TGTGCCTGGAGTTGGAGGACAGGGAGGGACTCCTACGAGCAGTACGTC.

The chain uses TRBV2 and TRBJ2-1; D might be TRBD2 (5 bases). Germline V gene data show CDR1 as SNHLY and CDR2 as FYNNEI. V dropped 4 bases and J dropped 7 bases, with 11 bases sitting between them. This CDR3 region has 13 residues. CDR3 amino acids: CASSGTGGNEQFF. In DNA, the CDR3 is TGTGCCAGCAGTGGGACTGGTGGGAATGAGCAGTTCTTC.

The V and J genes are TRBV5-1 and TRBJ2-4; maybe TRBD2 (7 bases). CDR3 length: 17 amino acids. Germline CDR1 reads SGHRS; CDR2 reads YFSETQ. Deletions cut 4 bases from V and 1 base from J, with 18 bases between. CDR3 in DNA: TGCGCCAGCAGCCCTAATTCGGGGGGCGAGGCCAAAAACATTCAGTACTTC. This encodes CASSPNSGGEAKNIQYF.

This clone came up once. This rearrangement joins TRBV3-1 (or the pseudogene TRBV3-2) to TRBJ2-5; D unclear. CDR3 length: 16 amino acids. V was clipped by 0 bases and J by 5 bases, with 16 bases between them. Germline V gene data show CDR1 as LGHDT and CDR2 as YNNKEL (reference sequence). The CDR3: CASSQDYSHSRETQYF. The CDR3 nucleotides are TGTGCCAGCAGCCAAGATTACAGCCACTCCCGGGAGACCCAGTACTTC.

The gene calls are TRBV27 and TRBJ2-7, with 8 bases aligning to TRBD1. This CDR3 spans 14 amino acids. Losses at the gene ends were 3 bases for V and 3 bases for J; bases not matched to a gene: 4. CDR1 MNHEY and CDR2 SMNVEV come from the germline V gene (reference sequence). The CDR3 nucleotides read TGTGCCAGCAGTTTGGACAGGGTGGGCTACGAGCAGTACTTC. It is translated as CASSLDRVGYEQYF.

The V gene is TRBV5-1, the J gene TRBJ1-2, with a possible D match to TRBD1 (5 bases). CDR1 is SGHRS, CDR2 YFSETQ, per germline. The ends were cut back, 0 bases at V and 2 bases at J, with 8 bases in the middle. This CDR3 is built from 14 residues. As DNA, the CDR3 is TGCGCCAGCAGCTTGGCCGACAGAAACTATGGCTACACCTTC. Translation gives CASSLADRNYGYTF.

This clone was counted once. The gene calls are TRBV3-1 (or the pseudogene TRBV3-2) and TRBJ2-6, with 10 bases identical to TRBD2. Trimming at V came to 4 bases and at J to 3 bases, leaving 0 bases not matched to a gene. The CDR3 is made up of 15 amino acids. Germline V lookup: CDR1 LGHDT, CDR2 YNNKEL (reference sequence). CDR3 DNA: TGTGCCAGCAGCCCTAGCGGGGGTGGGGCCAACGTCCTGACTTTC. As protein: CASSPSGGGANVLTF.

This chain uses TRBV11-2 with TRBJ2-7, with D possibly matching TRBD1 (6 bases). In germline, CDR1 is SGHAT, CDR2 FQNNGV. The CDR3 runs to 15 residues. V lost 2 bases and J 0 bases, leaving 11 bases between the germline ends. CDR3 sequence reads: CASSLNRVSSYEQYF. CDR3 DNA: TGTGCCAGCAGCTTAAACAGGGTAAGCTCCTACGAGCAGTACTTC.

The count of this clone is one. CDR3 residues: CASSQQGSDTQYF. For the CDR3, the DNA is TGTGCCAGCAGCCAACAGGGGTCAGATACGCAGTATTTT. This sequence joins TRBV7-2 and TRBJ2-3; TRBD1 agrees at 7 bases. With V trimmed by 5 bases and J by 4 bases, 3 bases remained unmatched. CDR3 length: 13 residues. Germline loops: CDR1 SGHTA, CDR2 FQGNSA.

The chain uses TRBV14 and TRBJ2-2; D call uncertain. V was cut by 6 bases and J by 3 bases, with 5 bases left in between. The CDR3 length is 12 residues. In germline, CDR1 is SGHDN, CDR2 FVKESK. The CDR3 sequence is CASRLYTGELFF. CDR3 in DNA: TGTGCCAGCAGACTGTACACCGGGGAGCTGTTTTTT. The variable domain in full, with the rest retrieved from reference TRBV14 and TRBJ2-2, is EAGVTQFPSHSVIEKGQTVTLRCDPISGHDNLYWYRRVMGKEIKFLLHFVKESKQDESGMPNNRFLAERTGGTYSTLKVQPAELEDSGVYFCASRLYTGELFFGEGSRLTVL.

The genes are TRBV7-8 and TRBJ2-1, with 10 bases matching TRBD2. V gave up 0 bases and J gave up 2 bases; unmatched junction bases: 4. In germline, CDR1 is SGHVS, CDR2 FQNEAQ. This CDR3 is 17 amino acids long. Here the CDR3 reads CASSLATLAGAYNEQFF. CDR3 nucleotide sequence: TGTGCCAGCAGCTTAGCGACCCTAGCGGGGGCCTACAATGAGCAGTTCTTC. Full variable domain (remainder filled in from reference TRBV7-8 and TRBJ2-1): GAGVSQSPRYKVAKRGQDVALRCDPISGHVSLFWYQQALGQGPEFLTYFQNEAQLDKSGLPSDRFFAERPEGSVSTLKIQRTQQEDSAVYLCASSLATLAGAYNEQFFGPGTRLTVL.

J is TRBJ1-1 and V is TRBV24-1, with a tentative D call TRBD1 (6 bases). Germline V gene sequence: CDR1 KGHDR, CDR2 SFDVKD. V gave up 2 bases and J gave up 6 bases, with 12 bases separating them. The CDR3 is 14 residues long. The CDR3 nucleotides read TGTGCCACCAGTGATTCACAGGGAATGGCTGAAGCTTTCTTT. It specifies CATSDSQGMAEAFF.

This chain uses TRBV27 with TRBJ2-5; 8 bases are shared with TRBD1. Germline trimming cut 8 bases from V and 5 bases from J; bases unmatched to any gene: 7. The CDR3 loop spans 13 amino acids. Germline V gives CDR1 MNHEY, CDR2 SMNVEV (reference sequence). Written as DNA, the CDR3 is TGTGCCAGCGCCCCCAGGGGGCAGGAGACCCAGTACTTC. As protein: CASAPRGQETQYF.

This rearrangement joins TRBV6-5 to TRBJ2-1; D perhaps matches TRBD1 (5 bases). Per germline, CDR1 MNHEY and CDR2 SVGAGI. This CDR3 is 14 amino acids long. With 8 bases removed from V and 9 bases from J, the gap between germline ends came to 20 bases. CDR3 region: CASDNRPRRSEQFF. The CDR3 nucleotides read TGTGCCAGCGACAACAGGCCGCGGCGGAGTGAGCAGTTCTTC.

This chain uses TRBV5-1 with TRBJ2-2, with D maybe TRBD2 (6 bases). Germline CDR1 reads SGHRS; CDR2 reads YFSETQ. The CDR3 contains 18 residues. V lost 2 bases to trimming and J lost 2 bases, with 19 bases between them. The CDR3 bases are TGCGCCAGCAGCTTCACGGCCGCGGGGACGGCCAACACCGGGGAGCTGTTTTTT. The encoded protein is CASSFTAAGTANTGELFF.

V usage is TRBV6-5 and J usage is TRBJ1-6, with a tentative D call TRBD1 (6 bases). The V and J ends lost 4 bases and 4 bases respectively, with 8 bases between them. The germline gives CDR1 MNHEY, CDR2 SVGAGI. The CDR3 has 14 residues. In nucleotides, the CDR3 is TGTGCCAGCAGTTCACAGGGTTATAATTCACCCCTCCACTTT. This translates into CASSSQGYNSPLHF.

This clone was found once. The rearrangement links TRBV4-1 to TRBJ2-1; 7 nucleotides match TRBD2. The CDR3 covers 15 residues. Looked up from germline, CDR1 is MGHRA and CDR2 is YSYEKL. V dropped 3 bases and J dropped 5; count of bases not matched to a gene: 7. The CDR3 is CASSQWGGPNNEQFF. The CDR3 DNA follows: TGCGCCAGCAGCCAGTGGGGGGGACCCAACAATGAGCAGTTCTTC.

The CDR3 DNA is TGTGCCAGCAGTTTGGCAGACACAGATACGCAGTATTTT. Amino acids: CASSLADTDTQYF. The rearrangement links TRBV28 to TRBJ2-3; D remains unclear. Germline loops: CDR1 MDHEN, CDR2 SYDVKM. V shed 3 bases and J shed 2 bases, with 6 bases lying between them. The CDR3 contains 13 residues.

V gene TRBV28 combines with J gene TRBJ2-7; D perhaps matches TRBD1 (5 bases). CDR3 length equals 13 residues. Trimming cost V 5 bases and J 7 bases, with 15 bases left between them. Germline CDR1 reads MDHEN; CDR2 reads SYDVKM. The CDR3 loop reads CASSTGRSWEQYF. The CDR3 DNA sequence: TGTGCCAGCAGTACAGGACGGTCCTGGGAGCAGTACTTC.

This sequence joins TRBV19 and TRBJ1-3; maybe TRBD1 (6 bases). CDR3 length: 14 residues. Germline CDR1 is LNHDA and CDR2 is SQIVND (reference sequence). Trimming took off 10 bases at V and 0 bases at J, with 13 bases between the two ends. The CDR3 sequence: CATLDRLSGNTIYF. The CDR3 DNA sequence: TGTGCCACCCTGGACAGACTCTCTGGAAACACCATATATTTT.

The chain links TRBV24-1 to TRBJ2-1, with TRBD1 matching 7 bases. The CDR3 totals 17 residues. Trimming at V came to 3 bases and at J to 5 bases, leaving 12 bases not matched to a gene. The germline gives CDR1 KGHDR, CDR2 SFDVKD. The CDR3 reads CATSDPTTGAGNNEQFF. For the CDR3, the DNA is TGTGCCACCAGTGATCCAACCACAGGGGCAGGGAACAATGAGCAGTTCTTC.

In this sample, this clone turned up a few times. This sequence joins TRBV19 and TRBJ1-3; D perhaps matches TRBD1 (6 bases). The CDR3 has 16 residues. Germline V CDR1 and CDR2: LNHDA, SQIVND (reference sequence). Trimming stripped 4 bases from V and 0 bases from J, with 13 bases between. CDR3 nucleotides: TGTGCCAGTAGTAGCGCCACAGGGCTCTCTGGAAACACCATATATTTT. It is translated as CASSSATGLSGNTIYF.

This clone was observed once. This chain connects TRBV7-2 to TRBJ1-1; the D is unclear. The CDR3 is 15 residues long. V was trimmed by 9 bases and J by 0 bases, leaving 17 bases between them. Germline V lookup: CDR1 SGHTA, CDR2 FQGNSA. For the CDR3, the DNA is TGTGCCAGTCAGAGGAGCACCAATGTGAACACTGAAGCTTTCTTT. The encoded protein is CASQRSTNVNTEAFF.

V is TRBV27 and J is TRBJ2-1; 10 positions agree with TRBD2. Germline trimming cut 10 bases from V and 6 bases from J; bases unmatched to any gene: 12. Germline CDR1 MNHEY, CDR2 SMNVEV (reference sequence). CDR3 length: 15 amino acids. Here the CDR3 reads CATLLAGVGGNEQFF. The CDR3, as DNA: TGTGCCACCCTTCTAGCGGGAGTAGGGGGCAATGAGCAGTTCTTC.

The chain recombines TRBV2 with TRBJ1-4; tentative D call: TRBD1 (5 bases). Trimming cost V 4 bases and J 7 bases, with 10 bases left between them. Germline V lookup: CDR1 SNHLY, CDR2 FYNNEI. The CDR3 runs to 13 residues. The CDR3 protein is CASSVITGEKLFF. CDR3 sequence (DNA): TGTGCCAGCAGTGTTATCACAGGTGAAAAACTGTTTTTT.

The chain recombines TRBV19 with TRBJ2-1; unclear D gene. The CDR3 length is 12 residues. Germline V gene sequence: CDR1 LNHDA, CDR2 SQIVND (reference sequence). V was clipped by 3 bases and J by 3 bases, with 3 bases between them. The CDR3 is CASSINYNEQFF. The CDR3 nucleotides are TGTGCCAGTAGTATTAACTACAATGAGCAGTTCTTC.